What follows is one T cell receptor beta chain and its context. What it binds is unknown. These data come from a study of pediatric ulcerative colitis. The blood sample was taken during the colonoscopy visit. Study-wide points: Substantially fewer templates came from a couple of patients' blood samples.

Repertoires were generated with immunoSEQ multiplex PCR, while TCRdb's copy carries only in-frame clones and drops some. Here the sample spans 25,000 to 35,000 clones, almost 85% being singletons. V lost 0 bases and J lost 12, with 18 bases in between. Germline V lookup: CDR1 SNHLY, CDR2 FYNNEI. The CDR3 sequence is 15 residues long. The chain couples TRBV2 to TRBJ2-1; tentative D call: TRBD2 (6 bases). The receptor was isolated from a boy younger than 18 with severe ulcerative colitis. The specimen sequenced was blood. The CDR3 DNA reads TGTGCCAGCAGTGAAGCCCAGCGGGCTATTACGGGGCAGTTCTTC. This encodes CASSEAQRAITGQFF.